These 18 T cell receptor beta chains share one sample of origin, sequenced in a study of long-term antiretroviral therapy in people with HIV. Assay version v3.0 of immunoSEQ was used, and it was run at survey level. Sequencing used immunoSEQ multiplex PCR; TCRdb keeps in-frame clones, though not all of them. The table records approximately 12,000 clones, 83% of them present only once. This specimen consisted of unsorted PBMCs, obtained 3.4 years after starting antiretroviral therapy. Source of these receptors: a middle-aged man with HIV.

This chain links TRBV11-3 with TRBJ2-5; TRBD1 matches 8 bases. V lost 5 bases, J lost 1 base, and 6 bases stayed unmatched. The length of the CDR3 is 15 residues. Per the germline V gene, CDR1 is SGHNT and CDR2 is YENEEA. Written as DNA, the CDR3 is TGTGCCAGCAGCCCCCGGACAGGGAGCCAAGAGACCCAGTACTTC. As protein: CASSPRTGSQETQYF.

CDR3 nucleotide sequence: TGTGCCAGCAGTTTATCCGGGAGAGGAGAGCAGTTCTTC. It translates to CASSLSGRGEQFF. This rearrangement joins TRBV28 to TRBJ2-1; D is possibly TRBD2 (6 bases). CDR3 size: 13 residues. CDR1 and CDR2 (germline): MDHEN, SYDVKM. Trimming shortened V by 1 base and J by 10 bases, and 11 bases separated the two germline ends.

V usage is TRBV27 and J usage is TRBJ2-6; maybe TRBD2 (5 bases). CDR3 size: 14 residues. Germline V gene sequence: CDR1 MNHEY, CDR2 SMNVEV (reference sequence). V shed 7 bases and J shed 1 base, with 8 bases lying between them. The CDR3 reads CASTTNSGANVLTF. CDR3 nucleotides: TGTGCCAGCACGACTAATTCTGGGGCCAACGTCCTGACTTTC.

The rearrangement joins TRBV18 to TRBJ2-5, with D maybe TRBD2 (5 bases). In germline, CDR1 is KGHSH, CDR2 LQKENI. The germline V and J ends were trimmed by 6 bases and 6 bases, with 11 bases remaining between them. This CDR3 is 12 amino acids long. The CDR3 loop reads CASSARGQTQYF. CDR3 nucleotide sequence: TGTGCCAGCTCGGCTCGAGGGCAGACCCAGTACTTC.

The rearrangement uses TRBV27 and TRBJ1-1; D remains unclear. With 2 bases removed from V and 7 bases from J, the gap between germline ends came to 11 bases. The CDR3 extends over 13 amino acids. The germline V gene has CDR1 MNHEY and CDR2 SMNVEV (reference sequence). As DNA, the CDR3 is TGTGCCAGCAGTTTACGAGGGCCCATTGAAGCTTTCTTT. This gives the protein CASSLRGPIEAFF.

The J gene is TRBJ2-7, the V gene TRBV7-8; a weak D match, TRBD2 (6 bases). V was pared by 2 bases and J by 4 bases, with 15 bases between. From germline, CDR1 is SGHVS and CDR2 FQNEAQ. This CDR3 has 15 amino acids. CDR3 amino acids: CASSLSLAQIYEQYF. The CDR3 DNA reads TGTGCCAGCAGCTTATCACTAGCACAGATTTACGAGCAGTACTTC.

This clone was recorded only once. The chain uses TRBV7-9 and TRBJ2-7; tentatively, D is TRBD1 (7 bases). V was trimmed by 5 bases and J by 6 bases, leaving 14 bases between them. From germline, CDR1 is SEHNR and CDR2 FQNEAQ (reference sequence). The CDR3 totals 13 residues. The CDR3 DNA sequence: TGTGCCAGCAGCCCACAGGGGAGGTTCGAGCAGTACTTC. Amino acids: CASSPQGRFEQYF.

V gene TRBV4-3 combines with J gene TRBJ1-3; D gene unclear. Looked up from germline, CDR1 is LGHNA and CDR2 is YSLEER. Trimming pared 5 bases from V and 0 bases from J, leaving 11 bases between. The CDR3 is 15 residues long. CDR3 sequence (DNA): TGCGCCAGCAGCGAGCGACGGATCTCTGGAAACACCATATATTTT. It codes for CASSERRISGNTIYF.

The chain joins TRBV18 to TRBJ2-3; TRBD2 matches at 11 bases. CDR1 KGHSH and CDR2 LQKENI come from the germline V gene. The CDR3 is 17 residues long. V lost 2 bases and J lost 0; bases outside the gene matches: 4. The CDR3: CASSPRTSGYSTDTQYF. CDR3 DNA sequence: TGTGCCAGCTCACCAAGGACTAGCGGGTATAGCACAGATACGCAGTATTTT.

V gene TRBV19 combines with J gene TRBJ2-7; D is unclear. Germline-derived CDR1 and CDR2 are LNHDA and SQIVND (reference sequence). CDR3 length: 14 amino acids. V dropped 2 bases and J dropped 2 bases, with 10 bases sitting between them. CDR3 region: CASSINSQTYEQYF. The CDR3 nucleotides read TGTGCCAGTAGTATAAACAGCCAGACCTACGAGCAGTACTTC.

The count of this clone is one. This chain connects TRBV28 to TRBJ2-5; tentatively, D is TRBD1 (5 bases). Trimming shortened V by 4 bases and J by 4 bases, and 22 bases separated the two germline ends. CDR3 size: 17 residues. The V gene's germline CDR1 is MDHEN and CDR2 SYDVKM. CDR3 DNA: TGTGCCAGCAGTTGGTGGCCGTCAGGGTGGCTGGGAGAGACCCAGTACTTC. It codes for CASSWWPSGWLGETQYF.

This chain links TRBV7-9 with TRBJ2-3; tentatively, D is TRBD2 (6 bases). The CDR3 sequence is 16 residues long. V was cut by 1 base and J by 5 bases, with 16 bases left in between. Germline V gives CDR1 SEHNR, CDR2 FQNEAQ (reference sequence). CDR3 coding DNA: TGTGCCAGCAGCTTAGGTAGCGGACTCCCCGGAGATACGCAGTATTTT. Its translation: CASSLGSGLPGDTQYF.

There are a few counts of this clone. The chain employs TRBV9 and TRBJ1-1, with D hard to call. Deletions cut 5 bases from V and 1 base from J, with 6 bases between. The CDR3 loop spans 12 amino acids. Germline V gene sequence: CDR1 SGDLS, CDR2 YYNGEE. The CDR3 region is CASSRQNTEAFF. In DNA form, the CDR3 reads TGTGCCAGCAGTCGACAGAACACTGAAGCTTTCTTT.

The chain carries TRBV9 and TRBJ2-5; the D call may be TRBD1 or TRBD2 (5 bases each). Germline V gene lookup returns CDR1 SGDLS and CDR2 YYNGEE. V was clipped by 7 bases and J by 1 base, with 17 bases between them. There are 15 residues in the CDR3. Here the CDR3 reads CASSGRLAAQETQYF. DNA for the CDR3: TGTGCCAGCTCGGGGCGGCTAGCCGCCCAAGAGACCCAGTACTTC.

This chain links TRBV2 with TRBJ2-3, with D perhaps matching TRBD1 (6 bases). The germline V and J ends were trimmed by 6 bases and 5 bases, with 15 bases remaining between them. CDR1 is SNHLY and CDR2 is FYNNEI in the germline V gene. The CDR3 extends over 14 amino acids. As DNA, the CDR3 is TGTGCCAGCAGAATAACAGGGCCCATAGATACGCAGTATTTT. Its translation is CASRITGPIDTQYF.

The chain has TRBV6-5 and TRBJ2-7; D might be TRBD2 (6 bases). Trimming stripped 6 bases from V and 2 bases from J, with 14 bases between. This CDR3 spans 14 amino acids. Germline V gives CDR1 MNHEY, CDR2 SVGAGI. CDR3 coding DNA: TGTGCCAGCAGATCCCCCGGAGGGGCCTACGAGCAGTACTTC. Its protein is CASRSPGGAYEQYF.

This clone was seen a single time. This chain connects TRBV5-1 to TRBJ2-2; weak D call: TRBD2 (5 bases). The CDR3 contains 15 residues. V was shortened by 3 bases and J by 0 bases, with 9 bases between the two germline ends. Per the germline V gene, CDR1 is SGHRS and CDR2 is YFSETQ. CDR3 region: CASSSSGPNTGELFF. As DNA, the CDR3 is TGCGCCAGCAGCTCAAGCGGACCGAACACCGGGGAGCTGTTTTTT.

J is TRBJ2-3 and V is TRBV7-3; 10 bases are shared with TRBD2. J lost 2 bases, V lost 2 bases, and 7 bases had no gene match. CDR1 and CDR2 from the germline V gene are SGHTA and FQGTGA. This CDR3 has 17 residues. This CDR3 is CASSLLSGRAPTDTQYF. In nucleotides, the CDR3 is TGTGCCAGCAGCTTACTGAGCGGGAGGGCCCCCACAGATACGCAGTATTTT.